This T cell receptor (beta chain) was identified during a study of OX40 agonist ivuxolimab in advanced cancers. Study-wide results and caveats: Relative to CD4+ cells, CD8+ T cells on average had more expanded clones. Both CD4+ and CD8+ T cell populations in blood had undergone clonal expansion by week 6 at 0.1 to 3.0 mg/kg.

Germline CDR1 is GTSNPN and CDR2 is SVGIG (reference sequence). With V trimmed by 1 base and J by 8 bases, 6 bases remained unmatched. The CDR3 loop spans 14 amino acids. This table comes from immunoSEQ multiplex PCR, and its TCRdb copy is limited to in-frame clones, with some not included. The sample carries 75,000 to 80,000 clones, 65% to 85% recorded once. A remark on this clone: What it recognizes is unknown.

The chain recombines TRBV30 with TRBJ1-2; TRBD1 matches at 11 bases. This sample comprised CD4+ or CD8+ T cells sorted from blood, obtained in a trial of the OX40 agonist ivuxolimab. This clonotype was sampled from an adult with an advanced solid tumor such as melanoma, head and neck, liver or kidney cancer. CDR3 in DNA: TGTGCCTGGAGTGGATCGGACAGGGGGCAAGGCTACACCTTC. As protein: CAWSGSDRGQGYTF.